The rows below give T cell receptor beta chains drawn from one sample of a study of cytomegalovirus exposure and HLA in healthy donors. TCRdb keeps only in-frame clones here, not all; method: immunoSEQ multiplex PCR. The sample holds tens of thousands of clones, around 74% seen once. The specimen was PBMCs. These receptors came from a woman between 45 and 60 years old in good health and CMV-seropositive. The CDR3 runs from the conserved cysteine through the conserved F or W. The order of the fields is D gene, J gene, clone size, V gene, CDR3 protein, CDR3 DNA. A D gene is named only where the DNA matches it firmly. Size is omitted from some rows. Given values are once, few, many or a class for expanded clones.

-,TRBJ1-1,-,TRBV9,CASSVAGNTEAFF,TGTGCCAGCAGCGTAGCGGGGAACACTGAAGCTTTCTTT
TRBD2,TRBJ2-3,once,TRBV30,CAWKIAGSTDTQYF,TGTGCCTGGAAAATAGCGGGAAGCACAGATACGCAGTATTTT
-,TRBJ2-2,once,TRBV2,CASRPDSNTGELFF,TGTGCCAGCAGGCCGGACAGCAACACCGGGGAGCTGTTTTTT
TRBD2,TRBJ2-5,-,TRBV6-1,CASSVGTSGRWETQYF,TGTGCCAGCAGTGTGGGAACTAGCGGGAGGTGGGAGACCCAGTACTTC
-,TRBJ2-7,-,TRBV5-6,CASSLDRYEQYF,TGTGCCAGCAGCTTGGACAGGTACGAGCAGTACTTC
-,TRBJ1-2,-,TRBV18,CASSPDARGTYGYTF,TGTGCCAGCTCACCAGATGCTAGGGGGACCTATGGCTACACCTTC
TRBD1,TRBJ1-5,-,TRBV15,CATSSGTGNGQPQHF,TGTGCCACCAGCAGCGGGACAGGGAATGGTCAGCCCCAGCATTTT
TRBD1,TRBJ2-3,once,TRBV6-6,CASSEGAGLADTQYF,TGTGCCAGCAGTGAGGGGGCAGGTTTGGCAGATACGCAGTATTTT
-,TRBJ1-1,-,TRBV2,CASEWAGTGTEAFF,TGTGCCAGCGAGTGGGCGGGGACCGGAACTGAAGCTTTCTTT
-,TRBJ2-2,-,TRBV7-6,CASSPGYTGELFF,TGTGCCAGCAGCCCCGGGTACACCGGGGAGCTGTTTTTT
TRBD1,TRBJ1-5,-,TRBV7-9,CASSSTGNQPQHF,TGTGCCAGCAGCTCGACAGGGAATCAGCCCCAGCATTTT
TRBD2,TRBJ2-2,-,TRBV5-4,CASSGPGLAGETGELFF,TGTGCCAGCAGCGGTCCGGGACTAGCGGGAGAAACCGGGGAGCTGTTTTTT
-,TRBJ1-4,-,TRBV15,CATSRVATANEKLFF,TGTGCCACCAGCAGAGTTGCGACAGCTAATGAAAAACTGTTTTTT
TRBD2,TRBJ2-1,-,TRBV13,CASSRYGLAGNNEQFF,TGTGCCAGCAGCCGTTACGGTCTAGCGGGGAACAATGAGCAGTTCTTC
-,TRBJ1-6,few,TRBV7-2,CASSPSRQATPLHF,TGTGCCAGCAGTCCCTCCCGACAGGCTACACCCCTCCACTTT
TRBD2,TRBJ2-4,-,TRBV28,CASSPSGALLAKNIQYF,TGTGCCAGCAGTCCTAGCGGGGCTCTACTAGCCAAAAACATTCAGTACTTC
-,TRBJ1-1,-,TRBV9,CASSVVVATEAFF,TGTGCCAGCAGCGTAGTGGTGGCCACTGAAGCTTTCTTT
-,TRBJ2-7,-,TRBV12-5,CASGGPGDSYEQYF,TGTGCTAGTGGTGGCCCGGGGGATTCCTACGAGCAGTACTTC
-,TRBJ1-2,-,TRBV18,CASRTPGGANPNYGYTF,TGTGCCAGCCGAACCCCGGGGGGCGCGAACCCTAACTATGGCTACACCTTC
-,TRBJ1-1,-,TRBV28,CASRPGGAEAFF,TGTGCCAGCAGACCTGGAGGGGCTGAAGCTTTCTTT
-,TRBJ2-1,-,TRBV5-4,CASSLIADNEQFF,TGTGCCAGCAGCTTGATAGCGGACAATGAGCAGTTCTTC
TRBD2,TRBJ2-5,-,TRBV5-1,CASSLSLASGNQETQYF,TGCGCCAGCAGCTTGTCGCTGGCTAGCGGGAACCAAGAGACCCAGTACTTC
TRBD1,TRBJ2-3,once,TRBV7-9,CASSRQGVTQYF,TGTGCCAGCAGTCGACAGGGGGTAACGCAGTATTTT
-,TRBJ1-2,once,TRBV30,CAWLGGDGYTF,TGTGCCTGGTTGGGGGGGGACGGCTACACCTTC
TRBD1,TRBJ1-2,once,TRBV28,CASSFFRGQGYTF,TGTGCCAGCAGTTTTTTCAGGGGACAGGGCTACACCTTC
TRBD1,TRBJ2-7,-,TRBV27,CASSRAGTVIYEQYF,TGTGCCAGCAGCCGAGCCGGGACAGTAATCTACGAGCAGTACTTC
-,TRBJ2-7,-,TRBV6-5,CASSDRPYEQYF,TGTGCCAGCAGCGACAGGCCCTACGAGCAGTACTTC
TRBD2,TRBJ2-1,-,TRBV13,CASRPGGLAGNEQFF,TGTGCCAGCAGGCCGGGGGGCCTAGCGGGTAATGAGCAGTTCTTC
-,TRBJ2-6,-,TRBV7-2,CASSSVFGANVLTF,TGTGCCAGCAGCTCTGTCTTCGGGGCCAACGTCCTGACTTTC
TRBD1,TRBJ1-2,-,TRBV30,CAWSPSQGAYGYTF,TGTGCCTGGAGTCCGTCACAGGGGGCTTATGGCTACACCTTC
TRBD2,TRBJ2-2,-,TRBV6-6,CASSYSAGTGELFF,TGTGCCAGCAGTTACTCAGCGGGAACCGGGGAGCTGTTTTTT
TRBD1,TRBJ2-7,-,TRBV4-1,CASSQDRDRSYEQYF,TGCGCCAGCAGCCAAGACCGGGACAGGTCCTACGAGCAGTACTTC
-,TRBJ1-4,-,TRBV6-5,CASSYSDWAEKLFF,TGTGCCAGCAGTTACTCGGATTGGGCAGAAAAACTGTTTTTT
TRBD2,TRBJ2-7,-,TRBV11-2,CASSSVAGYYEQYF,TGTGCCAGCAGCTCCGTAGCGGGGTACTACGAGCAGTACTTC
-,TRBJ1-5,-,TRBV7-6,CASSLDRDQPQHF,TGTGCCAGCAGCTTAGACAGAGATCAGCCCCAGCATTTT
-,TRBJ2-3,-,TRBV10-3,CAISEVRGADTQYF,TGTGCCATCAGTGAGGTCAGGGGAGCAGATACGCAGTATTTT
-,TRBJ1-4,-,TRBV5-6,CASSSGVTNEKLFF,TGTGCCAGCAGCTCAGGGGTAACTAATGAAAAACTGTTTTTT
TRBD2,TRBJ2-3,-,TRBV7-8,CASSPWTSPGREQYF,TGTGCCAGCAGCCCTTGGACTAGCCCGGGGAGAGAACAGTATTTT
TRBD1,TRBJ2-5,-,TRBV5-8,CASSFLRTGGLETQYF,TGTGCCAGCAGCTTCCTCCGGACAGGGGGCTTGGAGACCCAGTACTTC
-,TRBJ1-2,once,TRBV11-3,CASSSTGVYGYTF,TGTGCCAGCAGCTCGACCGGGGTCTATGGCTACACCTTC
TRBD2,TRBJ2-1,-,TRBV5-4,CASSSGGLAGVNEQFF,TGTGCCAGCAGCTCCGGGGGACTAGCGGGAGTGAATGAGCAGTTCTTC
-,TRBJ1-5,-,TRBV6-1,CASSEEGRGRNQPQHF,TGTGCCAGCAGTGAAGAAGGCAGGGGAAGGAATCAGCCCCAGCATTTT
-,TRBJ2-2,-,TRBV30,CAWSYSHTGELFF,TGTGCCTGGAGCTACAGCCACACCGGGGAGCTGTTTTTT
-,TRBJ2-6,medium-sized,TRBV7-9,CASSPRHRDGANVLTF,TGTGCCAGCAGCCCACGACACAGGGATGGGGCCAACGTCCTGACTTTC
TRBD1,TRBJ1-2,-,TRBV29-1,CSVVRQGADSYTF,TGCAGCGTTGTGAGGCAGGGGGCGGATAGCTACACCTTC
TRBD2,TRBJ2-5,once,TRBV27,CASRPGTSASGTQYF,TGTGCCAGCAGGCCCGGGACTAGCGCCTCCGGGACCCAGTACTTC